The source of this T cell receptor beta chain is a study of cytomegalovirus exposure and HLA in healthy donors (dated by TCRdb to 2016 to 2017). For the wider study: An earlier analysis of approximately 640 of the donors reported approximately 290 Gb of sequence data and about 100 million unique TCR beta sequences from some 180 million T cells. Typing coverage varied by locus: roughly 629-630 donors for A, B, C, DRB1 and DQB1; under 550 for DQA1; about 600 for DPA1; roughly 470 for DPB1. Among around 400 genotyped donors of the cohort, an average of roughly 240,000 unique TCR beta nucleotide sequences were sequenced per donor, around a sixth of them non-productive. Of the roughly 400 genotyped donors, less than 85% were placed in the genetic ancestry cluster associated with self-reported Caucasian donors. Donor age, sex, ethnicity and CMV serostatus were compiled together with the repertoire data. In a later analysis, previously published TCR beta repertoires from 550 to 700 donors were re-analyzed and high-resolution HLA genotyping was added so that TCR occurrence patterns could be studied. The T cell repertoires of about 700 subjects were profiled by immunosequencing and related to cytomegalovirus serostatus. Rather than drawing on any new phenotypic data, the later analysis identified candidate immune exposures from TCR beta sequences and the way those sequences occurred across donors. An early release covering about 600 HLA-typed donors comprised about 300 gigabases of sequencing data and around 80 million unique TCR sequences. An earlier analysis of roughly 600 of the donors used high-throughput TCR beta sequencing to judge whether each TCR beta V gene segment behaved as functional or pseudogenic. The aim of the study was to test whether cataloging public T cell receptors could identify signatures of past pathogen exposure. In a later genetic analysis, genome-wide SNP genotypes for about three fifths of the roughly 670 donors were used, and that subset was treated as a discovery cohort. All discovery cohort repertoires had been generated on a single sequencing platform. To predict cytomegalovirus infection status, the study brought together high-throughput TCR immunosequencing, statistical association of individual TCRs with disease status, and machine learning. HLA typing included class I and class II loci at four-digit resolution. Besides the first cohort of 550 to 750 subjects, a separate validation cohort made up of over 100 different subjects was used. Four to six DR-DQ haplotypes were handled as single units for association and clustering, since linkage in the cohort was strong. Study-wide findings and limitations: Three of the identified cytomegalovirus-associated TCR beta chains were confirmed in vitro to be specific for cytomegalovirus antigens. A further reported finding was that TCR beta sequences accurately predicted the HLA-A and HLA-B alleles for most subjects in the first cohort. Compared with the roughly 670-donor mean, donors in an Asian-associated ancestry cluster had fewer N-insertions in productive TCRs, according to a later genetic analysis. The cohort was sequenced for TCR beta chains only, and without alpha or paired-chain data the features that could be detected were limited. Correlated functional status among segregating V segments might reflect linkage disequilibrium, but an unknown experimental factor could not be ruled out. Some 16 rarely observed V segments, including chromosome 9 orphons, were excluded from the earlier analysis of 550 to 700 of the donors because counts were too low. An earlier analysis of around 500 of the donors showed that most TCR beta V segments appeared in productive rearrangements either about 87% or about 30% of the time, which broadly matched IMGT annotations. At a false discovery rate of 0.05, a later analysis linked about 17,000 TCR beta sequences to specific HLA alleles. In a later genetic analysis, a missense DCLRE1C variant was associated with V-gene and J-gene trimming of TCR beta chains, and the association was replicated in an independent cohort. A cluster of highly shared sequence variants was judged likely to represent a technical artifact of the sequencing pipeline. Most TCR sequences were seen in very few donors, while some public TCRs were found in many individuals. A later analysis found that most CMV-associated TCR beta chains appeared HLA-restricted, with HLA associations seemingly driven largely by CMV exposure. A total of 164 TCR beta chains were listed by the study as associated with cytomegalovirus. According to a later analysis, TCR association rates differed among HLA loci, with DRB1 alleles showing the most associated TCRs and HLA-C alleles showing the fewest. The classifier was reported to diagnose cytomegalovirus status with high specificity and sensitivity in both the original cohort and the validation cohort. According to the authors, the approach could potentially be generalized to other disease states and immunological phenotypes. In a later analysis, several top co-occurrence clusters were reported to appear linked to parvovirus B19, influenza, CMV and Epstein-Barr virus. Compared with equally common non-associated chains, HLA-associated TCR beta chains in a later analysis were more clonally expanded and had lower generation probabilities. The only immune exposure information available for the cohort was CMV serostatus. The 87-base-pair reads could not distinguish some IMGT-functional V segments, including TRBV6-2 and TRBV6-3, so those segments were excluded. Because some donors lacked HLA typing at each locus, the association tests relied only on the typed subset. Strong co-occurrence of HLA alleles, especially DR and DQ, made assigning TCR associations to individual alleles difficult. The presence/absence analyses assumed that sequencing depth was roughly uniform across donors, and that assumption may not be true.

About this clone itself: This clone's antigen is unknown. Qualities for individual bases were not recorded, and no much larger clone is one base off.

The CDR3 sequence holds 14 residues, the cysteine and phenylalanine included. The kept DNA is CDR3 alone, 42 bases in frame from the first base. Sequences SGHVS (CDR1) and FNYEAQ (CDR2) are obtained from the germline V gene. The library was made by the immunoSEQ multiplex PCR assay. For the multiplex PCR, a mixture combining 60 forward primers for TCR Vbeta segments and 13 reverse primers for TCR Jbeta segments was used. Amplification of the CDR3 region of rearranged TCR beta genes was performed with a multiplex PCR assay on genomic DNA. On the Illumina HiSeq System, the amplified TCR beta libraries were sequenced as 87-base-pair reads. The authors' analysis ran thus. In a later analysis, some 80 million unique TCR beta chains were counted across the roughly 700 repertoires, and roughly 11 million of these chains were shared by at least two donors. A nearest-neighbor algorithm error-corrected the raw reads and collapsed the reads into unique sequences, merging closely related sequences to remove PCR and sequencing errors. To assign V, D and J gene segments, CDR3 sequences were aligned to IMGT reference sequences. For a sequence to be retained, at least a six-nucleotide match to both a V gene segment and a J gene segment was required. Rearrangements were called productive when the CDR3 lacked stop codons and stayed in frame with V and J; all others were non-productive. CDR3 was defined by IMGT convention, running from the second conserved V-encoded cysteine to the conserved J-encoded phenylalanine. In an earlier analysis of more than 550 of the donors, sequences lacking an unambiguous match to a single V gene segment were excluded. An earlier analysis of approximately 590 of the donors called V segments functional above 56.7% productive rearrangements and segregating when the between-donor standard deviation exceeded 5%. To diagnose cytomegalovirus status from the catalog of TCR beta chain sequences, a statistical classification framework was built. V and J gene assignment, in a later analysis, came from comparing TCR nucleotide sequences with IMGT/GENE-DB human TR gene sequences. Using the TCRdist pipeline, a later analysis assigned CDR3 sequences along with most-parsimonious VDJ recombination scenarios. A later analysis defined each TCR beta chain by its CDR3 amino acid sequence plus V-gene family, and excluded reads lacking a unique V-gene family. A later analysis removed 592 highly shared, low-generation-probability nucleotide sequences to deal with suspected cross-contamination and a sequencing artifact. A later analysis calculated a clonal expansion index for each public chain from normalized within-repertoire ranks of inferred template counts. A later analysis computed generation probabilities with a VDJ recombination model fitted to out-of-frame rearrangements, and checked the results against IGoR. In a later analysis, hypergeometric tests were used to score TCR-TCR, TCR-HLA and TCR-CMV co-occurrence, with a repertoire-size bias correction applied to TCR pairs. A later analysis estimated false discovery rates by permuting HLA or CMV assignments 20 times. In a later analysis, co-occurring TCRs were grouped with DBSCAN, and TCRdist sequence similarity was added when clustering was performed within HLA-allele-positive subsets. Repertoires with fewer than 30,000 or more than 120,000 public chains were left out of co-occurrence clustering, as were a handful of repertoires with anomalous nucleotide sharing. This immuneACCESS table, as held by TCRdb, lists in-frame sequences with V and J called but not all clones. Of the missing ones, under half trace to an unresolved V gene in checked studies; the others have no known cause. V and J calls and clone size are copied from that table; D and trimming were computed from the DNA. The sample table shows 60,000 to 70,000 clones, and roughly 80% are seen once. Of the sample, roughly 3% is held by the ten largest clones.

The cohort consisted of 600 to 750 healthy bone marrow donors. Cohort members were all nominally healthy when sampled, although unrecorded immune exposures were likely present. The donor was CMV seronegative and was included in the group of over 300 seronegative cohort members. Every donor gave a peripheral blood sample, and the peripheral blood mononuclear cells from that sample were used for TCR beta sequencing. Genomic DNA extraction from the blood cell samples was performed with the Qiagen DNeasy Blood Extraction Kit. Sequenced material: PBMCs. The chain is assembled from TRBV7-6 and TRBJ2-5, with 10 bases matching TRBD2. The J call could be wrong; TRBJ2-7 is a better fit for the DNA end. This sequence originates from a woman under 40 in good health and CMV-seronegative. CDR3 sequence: CASSPWTSGYEQYF. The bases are TGTGCCAGCAGCCCCTGGACTAGCGGCTACGAGCAGTACTTC.